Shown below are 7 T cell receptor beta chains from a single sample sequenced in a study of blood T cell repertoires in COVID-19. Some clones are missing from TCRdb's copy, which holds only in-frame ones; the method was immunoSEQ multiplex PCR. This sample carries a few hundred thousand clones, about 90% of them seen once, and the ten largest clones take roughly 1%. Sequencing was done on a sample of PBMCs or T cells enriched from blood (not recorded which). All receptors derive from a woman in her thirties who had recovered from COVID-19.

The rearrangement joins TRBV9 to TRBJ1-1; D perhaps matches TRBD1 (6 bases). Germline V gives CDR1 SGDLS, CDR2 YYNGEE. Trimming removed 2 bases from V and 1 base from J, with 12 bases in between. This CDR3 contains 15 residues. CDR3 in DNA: TGTGCCAGCAGCGTCACGGGACACCCGAACACTGAAGCTTTCTTT. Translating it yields CASSVTGHPNTEAFF. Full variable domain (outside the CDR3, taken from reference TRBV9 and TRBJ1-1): DSGVTQTPKHLITATGQRVTLRCSPRSGDLSVYWYQQSLDQGLQFLIQYYNGEERAKGNILERFSAQQFPDLHSELNLSSLELGDSALYFCASSVTGHPNTEAFFGQGTRLTVV.

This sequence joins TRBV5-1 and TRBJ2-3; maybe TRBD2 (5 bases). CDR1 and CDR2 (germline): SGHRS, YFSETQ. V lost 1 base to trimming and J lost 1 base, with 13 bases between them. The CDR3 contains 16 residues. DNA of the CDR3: TGCGCCAGCAGCTTGAGTGGGAGCCCGGGCACAGATACGCAGTATTTT. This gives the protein CASSLSGSPGTDTQYF.

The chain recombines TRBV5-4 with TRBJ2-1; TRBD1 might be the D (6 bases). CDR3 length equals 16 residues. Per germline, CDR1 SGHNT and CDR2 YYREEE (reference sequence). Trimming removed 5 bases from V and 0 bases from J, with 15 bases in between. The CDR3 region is CASRLQGLSSYNEQFF. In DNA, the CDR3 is TGTGCCAGCAGGCTACAGGGCCTTAGCTCCTACAATGAGCAGTTCTTC.

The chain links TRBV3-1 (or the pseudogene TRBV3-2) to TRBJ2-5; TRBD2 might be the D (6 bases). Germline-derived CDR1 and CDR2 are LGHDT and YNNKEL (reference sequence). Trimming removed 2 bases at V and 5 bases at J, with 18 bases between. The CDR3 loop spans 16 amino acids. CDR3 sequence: CASSQPSGGSVETQYF. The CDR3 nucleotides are TGTGCCAGCAGCCAACCTTCCGGGGGTTCCGTCGAGACCCAGTACTTC.

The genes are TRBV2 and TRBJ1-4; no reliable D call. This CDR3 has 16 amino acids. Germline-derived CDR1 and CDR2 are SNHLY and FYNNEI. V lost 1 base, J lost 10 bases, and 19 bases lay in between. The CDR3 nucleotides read TGTGCCAGCAGTGAAGATCATGGGTCCGGCGGTGCAAAACTGTTTTTT. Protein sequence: CASSEDHGSGGAKLFF.

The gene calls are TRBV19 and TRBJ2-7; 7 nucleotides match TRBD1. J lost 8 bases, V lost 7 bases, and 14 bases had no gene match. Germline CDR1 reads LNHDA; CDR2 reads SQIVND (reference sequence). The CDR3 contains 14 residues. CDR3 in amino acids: CASKGAGAFDKQYF. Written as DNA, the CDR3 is TGTGCCAGTAAGGGGGCAGGGGCCTTCGACAAGCAGTACTTC.

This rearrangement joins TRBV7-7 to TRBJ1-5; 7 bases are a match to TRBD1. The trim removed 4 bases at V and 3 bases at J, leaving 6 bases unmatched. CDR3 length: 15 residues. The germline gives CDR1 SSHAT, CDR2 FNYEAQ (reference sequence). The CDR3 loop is CASSYLGQLNQPQHF. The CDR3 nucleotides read TGTGCCAGCAGCTACTTGGGACAGCTCAATCAGCCCCAGCATTTT.